The 12 T cell receptor beta chains in this list originate from one sample, sequenced in a study of T cells in Graves' hyperthyroidism and ophthalmopathy. There were TCR beta CDR3 regions amplified from RNA transcripts. HTBI primers were employed in a first-round RT-PCR of the TCR CDR3. One entry per CDR3 protein results from TCRdb running MiXCR on the multiplex PCR reads. The table has 500,000 to 750,000 distinct CDR3 sequences, approximately 14% seen once; the top ten hold around 7.3%. The sequenced material came from blood. The receptors come from a woman aged 25 to 45 with Graves' hyperthyroidism.

This clonotype was recorded many times. V usage is TRBV12-3 or TRBV12-4 and J usage is TRBJ2-3; the match to TRBD2 covers 7 bases. V lost 8 bases, J lost 7 bases, and 15 bases stayed unmatched. The CDR3 runs to 15 residues. DNA for the CDR3: TGTGCCAGCGACTCAGGACTAGGCTTTCATTATACGCAGTATTTT. Amino acids: CASDSGLGFHYTQYF.

This clonotype showed up just a few times. The CDR3 loop reads CASRITRTGARTDTQYF. Written as DNA, the CDR3 is TGTGCCAGCAGAATCACTCGTACAGGGGCCCGCACAGATACGCAGTATTTT. V and J are TRBV28 and TRBJ2-3; 7 nucleotides line up with TRBD1. The CDR3 contains 17 residues. Per germline, CDR1 MDHEN and CDR2 SYDVKM. Germline trimming cut 6 bases from V and 1 base from J; bases unmatched to any gene: 13. Together with reference TRBV28 and TRBJ2-3, the CDR3 gives the full variable domain: DVKVTQSSRYLVKRTGEKVFLECVQDMDHENMFWYRQDPGLGLRLIYFSYDVKMKEKGDIPEGYSVSREKKERFSLILESASTNQTSMYLCASRITRTGARTDTQYFGPGTRLTVL.

This clonotype has a handful of counts. The gene calls are TRBV6-1 and TRBJ2-7; D is tentatively TRBD1 or TRBD2 (5 bases each). Germline V lookup: CDR1 MNHNS, CDR2 SASEGT. Trimming left V 8 bases short and J 1 base short, with 12 bases between. This CDR3 has 13 amino acids. The CDR3 sequence is CASQTGRSYEQYF. CDR3 bases: TGTGCCAGCCAAACGGGACGGTCCTACGAGCAGTACTTC.

The V gene is TRBV14, the J gene TRBJ2-1, with D hard to call. Germline values: CDR1 SGHDN, CDR2 FVKESK. The V end lost 3 bases, the J end lost 8 bases, and 11 bases lay between the germline ends. The CDR3 consists of 13 residues. The chain's CDR3 is CASSHRLGYEQFF. In DNA, the CDR3 is TGTGCCAGCAGCCACCGGCTGGGCTATGAGCAGTTCTTC.

This clonotype was seen many times. J is TRBJ1-1 and V is TRBV7-3, with D perhaps TRBD1 (5 bases). V lost 5 bases and J lost 4, with 17 bases in between. Germline V CDR1 and CDR2: SGHTA, FQGTGA. The CDR3 is 15 amino acids. The CDR3 nucleotides read TGTGCCAGCAGCCTCAACCCAGGGATTAGCACTGAAGCTTTCTTT. It yields the protein CASSLNPGISTEAFF.

The chain is built from TRBV27 and TRBJ2-1; TRBD2 agrees at 7 bases. CDR1 MNHEY and CDR2 SMNVEV come from the germline V gene (reference sequence). V lost 4 bases, J lost 13 bases, and 10 bases stayed unmatched. The CDR3 totals 13 residues. CDR3 DNA sequence: TGTGCCAGCAGTTCCGGGTCCAGGGAGGGACAGTTCTTC. Amino acid sequence: CASSSGSREGQFF.

This clonotype was counted only a few times. This chain joins TRBV15 and TRBJ1-4; no clear D gene. The V end was cut by 6 bases, the J end by 7 bases, with 15 bases between. This CDR3 has 14 amino acids. Germline-derived CDR1 and CDR2 are LNHNV and YYDKDF (reference sequence). The CDR3 is CATRKGFSGEKLFF. DNA for the CDR3: TGTGCCACCAGGAAGGGTTTCAGTGGTGAAAAACTGTTTTTT. The full variable domain, completed using reference TRBV15 and TRBJ1-4, is DAMVIQNPRYQVTQFGKPVTLSCSQTLNHNVMYWYQQKSSQAPKLLFHYYDKDFNNEADTPDNFQSRRPNTSFCFLDIRSPGLGDTAMYLCATRKGFSGEKLFFGSGTQLSVL.

This clonotype was recorded a few times. The chain has TRBV2 and TRBJ2-1; 10 bases are shared with TRBD2. The CDR3 totals 16 residues. V was clipped by 3 bases and J by 7 bases; unmatched bases: 9. The germline V gene encodes CDR1 SNHLY and CDR2 FYNNEI. CDR3 coding DNA: TGTGCCAGCAGTGATGGTCCTAGCGGGAGATTGAATGAGCAGTTCTTC. Amino acids: CASSDGPSGRLNEQFF.

This rearrangement joins TRBV9 to TRBJ2-1; 13 bases map to TRBD2. This CDR3 is built from 16 residues. Per the germline V gene, CDR1 is SGDLS and CDR2 is YYNGEE. J gave up 5 bases and V 4 bases, and 6 bases lay outside the gene matches. CDR3 DNA: TGTGCCAGCAGCCCCTTGGGACTAGCGGGACACAATGAGCAGTTCTTC. Translating gives CASSPLGLAGHNEQFF.

The V gene is TRBV5-1, the J gene TRBJ2-3; a possible D gene is TRBD2 (5 bases). The germline V and J ends were trimmed by 0 bases and 1 base, with 12 bases remaining between them. The CDR3 totals 16 residues. In germline, CDR1 is SGHRS, CDR2 YFSETQ. The CDR3 reads CASSLASSGRTDTQYF. CDR3 DNA: TGCGCCAGCAGCTTGGCCAGCAGCGGCCGCACAGATACGCAGTATTTT.

In its sample, this clonotype was seen many times. V is TRBV12-3 or TRBV12-4 and J is TRBJ2-5, with unresolved D. The CDR3 covers 14 residues. V lost 3 bases, J lost 5 bases, and 13 bases lay in between. CDR3 in amino acids: CASSFMVGPETQYF. CDR3 sequence (DNA): TGTGCCAGCAGTTTTATGGTCGGGCCCGAGACCCAGTACTTC.

V gene TRBV19 combines with J gene TRBJ1-2; 7 positions match TRBD1. Trimming removed 3 bases from V and 3 bases from J; junction bases left unmatched: 1. Germline V gene lookup returns CDR1 LNHDA and CDR2 SQIVND (reference sequence). The CDR3 is 13 residues long. CDR3 coding DNA: TGTGCCAGTAGTATGGGACAGCACTATGGCTACACCTTC. This encodes CASSMGQHYGYTF. Combining the CDR3 with reference TRBV19 and TRBJ1-2 gives the whole variable domain DGGITQSPKYLFRKEGQNVTLSCEQNLNHDAMYWYRQDPGQGLRLIYYSQIVNDFQKGDIAEGYSVSREKKESFPLTVTSAQKNPTAFYLCASSMGQHYGYTFGSGTRLTVV.